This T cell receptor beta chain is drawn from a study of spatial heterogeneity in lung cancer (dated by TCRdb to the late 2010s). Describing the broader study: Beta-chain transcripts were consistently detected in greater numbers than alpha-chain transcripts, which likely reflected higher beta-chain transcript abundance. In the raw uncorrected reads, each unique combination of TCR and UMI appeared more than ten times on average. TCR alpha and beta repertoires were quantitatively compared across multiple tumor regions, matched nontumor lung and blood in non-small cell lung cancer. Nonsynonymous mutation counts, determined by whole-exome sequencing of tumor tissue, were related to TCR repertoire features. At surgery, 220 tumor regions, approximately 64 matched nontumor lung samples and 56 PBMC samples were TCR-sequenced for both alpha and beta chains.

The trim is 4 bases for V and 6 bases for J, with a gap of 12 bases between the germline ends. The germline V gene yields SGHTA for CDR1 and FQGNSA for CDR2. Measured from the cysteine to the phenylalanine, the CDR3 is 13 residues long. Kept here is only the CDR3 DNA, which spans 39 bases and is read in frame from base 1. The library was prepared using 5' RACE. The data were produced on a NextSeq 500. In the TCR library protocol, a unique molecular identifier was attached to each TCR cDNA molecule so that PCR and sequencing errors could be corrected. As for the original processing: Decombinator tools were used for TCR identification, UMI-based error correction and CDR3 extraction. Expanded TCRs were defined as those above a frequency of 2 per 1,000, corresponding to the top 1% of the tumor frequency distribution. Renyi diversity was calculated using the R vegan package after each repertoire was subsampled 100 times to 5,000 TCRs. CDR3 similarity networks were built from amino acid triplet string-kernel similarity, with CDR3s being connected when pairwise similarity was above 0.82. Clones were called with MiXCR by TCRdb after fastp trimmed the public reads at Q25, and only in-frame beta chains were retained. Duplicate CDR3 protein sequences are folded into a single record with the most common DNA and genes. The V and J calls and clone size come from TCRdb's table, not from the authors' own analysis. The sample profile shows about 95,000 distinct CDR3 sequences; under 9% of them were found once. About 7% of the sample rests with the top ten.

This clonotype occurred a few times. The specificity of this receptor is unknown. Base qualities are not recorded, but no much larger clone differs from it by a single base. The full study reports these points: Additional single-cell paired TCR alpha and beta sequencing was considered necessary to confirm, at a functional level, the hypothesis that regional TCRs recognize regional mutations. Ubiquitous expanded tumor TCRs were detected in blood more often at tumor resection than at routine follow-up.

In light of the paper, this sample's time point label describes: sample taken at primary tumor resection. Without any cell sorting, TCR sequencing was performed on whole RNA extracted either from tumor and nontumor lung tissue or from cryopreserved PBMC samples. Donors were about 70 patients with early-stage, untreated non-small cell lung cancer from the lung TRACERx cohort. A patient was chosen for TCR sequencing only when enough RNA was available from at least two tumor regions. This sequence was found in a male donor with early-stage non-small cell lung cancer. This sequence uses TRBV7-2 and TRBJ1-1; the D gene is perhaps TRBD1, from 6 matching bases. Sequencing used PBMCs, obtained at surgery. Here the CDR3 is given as CASSSQGRSEAFF. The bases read TGTGCCAGCAGCTCCCAGGGGAGGTCTGAAGCTTTCTTT. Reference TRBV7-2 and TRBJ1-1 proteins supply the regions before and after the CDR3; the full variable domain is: GAGVSQSPSNKVTEKGKDVELRCDPISGHTALYWYRQSLGQGLEFLIYFQGNSAPDKSGLPSDRFSAERTGGSVSTLTIQRTQQEDSAVYLCASSSQGRSEAFFGQGTRLTVV.